A selection of T cell receptor beta chains follows, all from one sample in a study of regulatory T cells in long-lasting Graves disease. MiXCR, run by TCRdb on the multiplex PCR reads, gives a single entry per CDR3 protein. The repertoire holds approximately 540,000 distinct CDR3 sequences, with approximately 12% as singletons. These data are also associated with another study on T cells in Graves' hyperthyroidism and ophthalmopathy.

Material: peripheral blood mononuclear cells (PBMCs), obtained at new diagnosis, from a patient treated with antithyroid drugs. These receptors came from a woman in her 30s with Graves disease. The CDR3 runs from the conserved cysteine through the conserved F or W. A D gene is named only where the DNA matches it firmly. Expanded clones get a size class; other rows say once, few or many, or leave the size out.

CASSLDGLTYNEQFF TGCGCCAGCAGCTTGGACGGCCTGACCTACAATGAGCAGTTCTTC few TRBJ2-1 - TRBV5-1
CASSLFGSNYGYTF TGTGCCAGCAGTTTATTCGGGTCCAACTATGGCTACACCTTC many TRBJ1-2 - TRBV28
CASSPAGSSGNTIYF TGTGCCAGCAGCCCAGCCGGCAGCTCTGGAAACACCATATATTTT few TRBJ1-3 - TRBV7-9
CASSSPRGITTMEQYF TGTGCCAGCAGCTCTCCTCGGGGCATAACTACGATGGAGCAGTACTTC many TRBJ2-7 - TRBV11-1
CASSLTRGTNQPQHF TGTGCCAGCAGCCTCACCAGGGGGACCAATCAGCCCCAGCATTTT many TRBJ1-5 TRBD1 TRBV3-1
CSARGATKALGNTIYF TGCAGTGCTAGGGGGGCTACAAAGGCTCTTGGAAACACCATATATTTT - TRBJ1-3 - TRBV20-1
CASSPGLAGFETHYNEQFF TGTGCCAGCAGCCCGGGACTAGCGGGATTTGAAACCCACTACAATGAGCAGTTCTTC few TRBJ2-1 TRBD2 TRBV11-2
CSARETGTDTQYF TGCAGTGCTAGGGAGACAGGCACAGATACGCAGTATTTT many TRBJ2-3 - TRBV20-1
CASSQQGQAEAGSYNEQFF TGCGCCAGCAGCCAACAGGGACAGGCCGAAGCTGGCTCCTACAATGAGCAGTTCTTC - TRBJ2-1 TRBD1 TRBV4-1
CASSFRGQGNEQYF TGTGCCAGCAGCTTCCGAGGACAGGGGAACGAGCAGTACTTC many TRBJ2-7 TRBD1 TRBV7-9
CASSPSGTGLLISDNEQFF TGTGCCAGCTCACCCTCCGGGACAGGCCTTCTAATATCCGACAATGAGCAGTTCTTC - TRBJ2-1 TRBD1 TRBV18
CASSQRTAVEPQHF TGTGCCAGCAGCCAACGGACAGCGGTGGAGCCCCAGCATTTT - TRBJ1-5 - TRBV3-1
CSVTGTGFLDGYTF TGCAGCGTTACAGGGACAGGGTTTTTGGATGGCTACACCTTC few TRBJ1-2 TRBD1 TRBV29-1
CASSQTGLLSSGNTIYF TGCGCCAGCAGTCAGACAGGGCTACTGAGCTCTGGAAACACCATATATTTT few TRBJ1-3 TRBD1 TRBV4-1
CSASKVSYNEQFF TGCAGTGCTAGTAAGGTATCCTACAATGAGCAGTTCTTC - TRBJ2-1 - TRBV20-1
CASSLGQFSGNTIYF TGTGCCAGCAGCCTGGGACAGTTCTCTGGAAACACCATATATTTT - TRBJ1-3 TRBD1 TRBV7-2
CASSPWTGSSYNEQFF TGTGCCAGCAGTCCCTGGACTGGGAGCTCCTACAATGAGCAGTTCTTC many TRBJ2-1 - TRBV28
CSASPSGYEQYF TGCAGTGCCAGCCCAAGCGGGTACGAGCAGTACTTC - TRBJ2-7 - TRBV20-1
CASSLGRPDTQYF TGCGCCAGCAGCCTGGGACGCCCAGATACGCAGTATTTT many TRBJ2-3 - TRBV5-1
CASSWAGGLPGELFF TGTGCCAGCAGTTGGGCAGGCGGACTCCCCGGGGAGCTGTTTTTT many TRBJ2-2 - TRBV2
CASSRRDGANVLTF TGTGCCAGTAGTAGGAGGGATGGGGCCAACGTCCTGACTTTC many TRBJ2-6 - TRBV19
CASSHYFAYPYEQYF TGTGCCAGCAGCCATTACTTTGCTTACCCGTACGAGCAGTACTTC many TRBJ2-7 - TRBV3-1
CASSPMAGSNQPQHF TGTGCCAGCTCACCTATGGCGGGCTCCAATCAGCCCCAGCATTTT many TRBJ1-5 - TRBV18
CASTPVSGNTEAFF TGTGCCAGCACCCCCGTGTCAGGGAACACTGAAGCTTTCTTT - TRBJ1-1 - TRBV28
CSVESLDRPTEAFF TGCAGCGTTGAAAGTCTGGACAGGCCGACTGAAGCTTTCTTT many TRBJ1-1 TRBD1 TRBV29-1
CASSSWELGTDTQYF TGTGCCAGCAGCTCGTGGGAGCTGGGCACAGATACGCAGTATTTT many TRBJ2-3 - TRBV13
CASKDGAGGPGNEQFF TGTGCCAGCAAAGACGGGGCGGGAGGGCCCGGTAATGAGCAGTTCTTC many TRBJ2-1 TRBD2 TRBV6-2/TRBV6-3
CASSAPNWGPSIYEQYF TGTGCCAGTAGTGCCCCTAATTGGGGCCCGTCTATATACGAGCAGTACTTC - TRBJ2-7 - TRBV2
CASSFYGVVDQPQHF TGTGCCAGCAGTTTTTACGGCGTTGTCGATCAGCCCCAGCATTTT many TRBJ1-5 - TRBV28
CASSLITTDTQYF TGTGCCAGCAGCTTAATAACCACAGATACGCAGTATTTT many TRBJ2-3 - TRBV7-3